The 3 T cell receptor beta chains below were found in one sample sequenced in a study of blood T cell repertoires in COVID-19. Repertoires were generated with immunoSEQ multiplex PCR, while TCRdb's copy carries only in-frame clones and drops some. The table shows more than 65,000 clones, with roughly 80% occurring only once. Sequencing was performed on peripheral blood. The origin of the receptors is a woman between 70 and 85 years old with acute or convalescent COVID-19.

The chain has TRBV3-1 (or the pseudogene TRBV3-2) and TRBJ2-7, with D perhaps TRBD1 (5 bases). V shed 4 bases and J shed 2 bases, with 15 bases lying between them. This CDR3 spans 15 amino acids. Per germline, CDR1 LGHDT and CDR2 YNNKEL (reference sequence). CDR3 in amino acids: CASSPPLTAAYEQYF. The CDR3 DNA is TGTGCCAGCAGCCCCCCTTTGACAGCAGCCTACGAGCAGTACTTC.

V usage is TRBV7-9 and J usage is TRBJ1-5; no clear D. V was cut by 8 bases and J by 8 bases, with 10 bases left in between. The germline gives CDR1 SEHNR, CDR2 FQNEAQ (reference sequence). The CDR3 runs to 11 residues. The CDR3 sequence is CASGPDKPQHF. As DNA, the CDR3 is TGTGCCAGCGGGCCGGATAAGCCCCAGCATTTT.

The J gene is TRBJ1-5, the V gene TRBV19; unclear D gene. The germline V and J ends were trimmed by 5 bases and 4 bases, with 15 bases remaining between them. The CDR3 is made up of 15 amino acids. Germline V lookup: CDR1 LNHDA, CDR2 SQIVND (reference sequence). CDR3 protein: CASSQENGFNQPQHF. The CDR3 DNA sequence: TGTGCCAGTAGTCAAGAGAACGGGTTTAATCAGCCCCAGCATTTT.